This TCR beta chain was identified during a study of blood T cell repertoires in COVID-19 (dated by TCRdb to the early 2020s). For context, the study as a whole: Samples covering the acute and convalescent phases of COVID-19 were provided by collaborators in the United States, Italy and Spain. The repertoires were released in a freely available public database meant as a resource for research on the immune response to SARS-CoV-2. The samples were drawn from two sources: the first 160 participants of the ongoing ImmuneRACE study, and fewer than 1,500 subjects contributed by 6 global collaborators. Nearly every sample came with metadata listing a de-identified subject ID, COVID-19 status, age in years and sex. The material from the prospective study consisted of cDNA or gDNA derived from T cells, B-cell-depleted T cells, or PBMCs. Subjects who had been exposed to COVID-19, were actively infected with it, or had recovered from it provided the deeply sampled blood TCRbeta repertoires that made up the dataset. Where available, HLA class I and class II types were taken from metadata supplied by the sample provider and were not determined by assay-based typing. What the work shows at the level of the full study, not this receptor alone: How much clinical and demographic metadata was included differed by source and by participant, and the metadata was provided uncurated.

TCRbeta CDR3 regions were amplified from genomic DNA using the immunoSEQ Assay, a bias-controlled multiplex PCR. In the original analysis: Within the assay, amplification of reference gene primers was used to estimate how many nucleated cells each sample contained. To quantify the absolute abundance of each unique TCRbeta CDR3 rearrangement, sequence reads were collapsed and filtered. For each sample, productive Simpson clonality was calculated as the square root of Simpson's diversity index over productive rearrangements. Sourced from immuneACCESS, this table was stored by TCRdb with only in-frame sequences that have V and J called. A share of the clones is absent; for the studies checked, an unresolved V gene accounts for under half, and the remainder has no known explanation. The D gene and trimming were derived from the DNA, and the V and J assignments and clone size from that table. The sample records roughly 280,000 clones, over 65% of which are singletons. In total, the top ten clones hold around 4.5% of the sample.

Details on this clone: No antigen is known for it. The input lacks base qualities; no much larger clone sits a single base away.

The germline V gene supplies CDR1 SQVTM and CDR2 ANQGSEA. V is cut by 7 bases and J by 6 bases, and the space between the germline ends is 9 bases. Its CDR3 holds 11 amino acids, cysteine through phenylalanine. Only the CDR3 DNA stays, 33 bases, in frame from base 1. Samples from volunteer blood donors who had recovered from COVID-19 were contributed by a second Seattle source. Each collaborating institution followed its own protocols to collect whole blood in K2EDTA tubes. For TCRbeta analysis, collaborator samples were shipped as frozen whole blood, as isolated PBMCs, or as DNA extracted from either sample type.

The source material was peripheral blood. The rearranged chain carries TRBV29-1 and TRBJ1-4; there is no confident call for the D gene. This clonotype was obtained from a man in his sixties who had recovered from COVID-19. The encoded CDR3 is CSAEIDEKLFF. The nucleotide sequence reads TGCAGCGCCGAAATAGATGAAAAACTGTTTTTT.